These 19 T cell receptor beta chains originate from one sample sequenced in a study of cytomegalovirus exposure and HLA in healthy donors. Both 60 Vbeta primers and 13 Jbeta primers went into the PCR. TCRdb's table, derived via immunoSEQ multiplex PCR, lists solely in-frame clones and lacks some. The table lists under 200,000 clones, roughly 68% of them singletons, with 1.5% to 2% in the top ten. The source material was PBMCs. The receptors were gathered from a woman in her twenties or thirties in good health and CMV-seronegative.

This clone was counted between two and nine times. This chain uses TRBV5-6 with TRBJ2-7, with a tentative D call TRBD2 (6 bases). Germline V gene lookup returns CDR1 SGHDT and CDR2 YYEEEE. The ends were cut back, 4 bases at V and 3 bases at J, with 14 bases in the middle. The CDR3 has 14 amino acids. CDR3 DNA: TGTGCCAGCAGCCCTGACCCGGGAGTCTACGAGCAGTACTTC. Translation: CASSPDPGVYEQYF.

The chain employs TRBV4-3 and TRBJ2-1; TRBD2 aligns across 8 bases. The J segment lost 4 bases and the V segment lost 0 bases, leaving 8 bases of the junction unmatched. CDR3 length: 17 residues. The germline CDR1 and CDR2 sequences are LGHNA and YSLEER. This chain's CDR3 is CASSQDRISGIYNEQFF. DNA for the CDR3: TGCGCCAGCAGCCAAGATCGGATTAGCGGGATATACAATGAGCAGTTCTTC.

V is TRBV7-9 and J is TRBJ1-6, with 8 bases that match TRBD1. V was clipped by 1 base and J by 7 bases; unmatched bases: 3. The CDR3 extends over 15 amino acids. CDR1 and CDR2 (germline): SEHNR, FQNEAQ (reference sequence). The DNA of the CDR3 is TGTGCCAGCAGCTTAGGACAGGGGAGGAATTCACCCCTCCACTTT. It is translated as CASSLGQGRNSPLHF. The variable domain in full, with the rest retrieved from reference TRBV7-9 and TRBJ1-6, is DTGVSQNPRHKITKRGQNVTFRCDPISEHNRLYWYRQTLGQGPEFLTYFQNEAQLEKSRLLSDRFSAERPKGSFSTLEIQRTEQGDSAMYLCASSLGQGRNSPLHFGNGTRLTVT.

Here the CDR3 DNA reads TGTGCCAGCAGCCTAGCGGGGGAGCAGTTCTTC. Translation: CASSLAGEQFF. V gene TRBV5-4 combines with J gene TRBJ2-1, with 9 positions matching TRBD2. This CDR3 is 11 amino acids long. CDR1 is SGHNT and CDR2 is YYREEE in the germline V gene (reference sequence). V shed 4 bases and J 10 bases; nucleotides not matched to a gene: 0. The full variable domain, rest sourced from reference TRBV5-4 and TRBJ2-1, is ETGVTQSPTHLIKTRGQQVTLRCSSQSGHNTVSWYQQALGQGPQFIFQYYREEENGRGNFPPRFSGLQFPNYSSELNVNALELDDSALYLCASSLAGEQFFGPGTRLTVL.

The chain uses TRBV5-6 and TRBJ1-2; tentatively, D is TRBD1 (6 bases). From germline, CDR1 is SGHDT and CDR2 YYEEEE. The CDR3 length is 15 residues. The germline V and J ends were trimmed by 5 bases and 4 bases, with 18 bases remaining between them. In nucleotides, the CDR3 is TGTGCCAGCAGAACCCGGAGGGGGGGCGGCTATGGCTACACCTTC. Amino acids: CASRTRRGGGYGYTF.

V gene TRBV7-9 combines with J gene TRBJ2-7, with a weak D call TRBD2 (7 bases). The CDR3 totals 15 residues. The V and J ends lost 2 bases and 5 bases respectively, with 16 bases between them. Germline CDR1 reads SEHNR; CDR2 reads FQNEAQ (reference sequence). DNA of the CDR3: TGTGCCAGCAGCTTAAGGGGGGGCTCGGGTGACGAGCAGTACTTC. Its translation is CASSLRGGSGDEQYF.

The gene calls are TRBV9 and TRBJ2-5; D is ambiguous. Germline values: CDR1 SGDLS, CDR2 YYNGEE. CDR3 size: 14 residues. The V gene lost 3 bases and the J gene lost 5 bases, with 14 bases spanning the gap. The CDR3 DNA reads TGTGCCAGCAGCGGTCCGTTGGAGTGGGAGACCCAGTACTTC. Protein: CASSGPLEWETQYF.

The V call is TRBV5-1, the J call TRBJ1-1; D is ambiguous. V shed 4 bases and J shed 4 bases, with 17 bases lying between them. Germline V gene sequence: CDR1 SGHRS, CDR2 YFSETQ. The CDR3 runs to 15 residues. CDR3 residues: CASSKRLQESTEAFF. The CDR3, as DNA: TGCGCCAGCAGCAAAAGACTACAAGAGTCCACTGAAGCTTTCTTT.

This chain links TRBV19 with TRBJ2-5; 13 positions match TRBD2. The J segment lost 4 bases and the V segment lost 9 bases, leaving 8 bases of the junction unmatched. The CDR3 is 15 amino acids. Looked up from germline, CDR1 is LNHDA and CDR2 is SQIVND (reference sequence). The CDR3 DNA reads as TGTGCCAGCAACGGACTAGCGGGAGATCCAGAGACCCAGTACTTC. Its protein product is CASNGLAGDPETQYF.

This clone occurred a few times. The chain links TRBV2 to TRBJ2-7, with 8 bases that match TRBD2. The CDR3 contains 14 residues. Per germline, CDR1 SNHLY and CDR2 FYNNEI. V dropped 6 bases and J dropped 0; count of bases not matched to a gene: 4. In nucleotides, the CDR3 is TGTGCCAGCAGCGACGCGGGGGGCTCCTACGAGCAGTACTTC. This encodes CASSDAGGSYEQYF.

The gene calls are TRBV6-1 and TRBJ1-1; TRBD1 is a possible D gene (5 bases). The germline V gene encodes CDR1 MNHNS and CDR2 SASEGT. Deletions cut 0 bases from V and 3 bases from J, with 17 bases between. This CDR3 is 17 amino acids long. CDR3 loop: CASSEALLGLGDTEAFF. Here the CDR3 DNA reads TGTGCCAGCAGTGAAGCGCTCTTGGGGCTTGGGGACACTGAAGCTTTCTTT.

The chain couples TRBV19 to TRBJ2-4, with 8 bases lining up with TRBD2. The CDR3 covers 15 residues. After removal of 2 bases from V and 4 bases from J, the junction contained 4 bases not matched to a gene. Germline V lookup: CDR1 LNHDA, CDR2 SQIVND (reference sequence). CDR3 amino acids: CASSIMSGGKNIQYF. DNA for the CDR3: TGTGCCAGTAGTATAATGTCGGGGGGGAAAAACATTCAGTACTTC.

The chain carries TRBV11-2 and TRBJ2-1, with 9 positions matching TRBD2. Losses at the gene ends were 4 bases for V and 2 bases for J; bases not matched to a gene: 6. The CDR3 is made up of 16 amino acids. CDR1 and CDR2 from the germline V gene are SGHAT and FQNNGV. The CDR3: CASSSPERGAYNEQFF. CDR3 coding DNA: TGTGCCAGCAGCTCGCCAGAGCGGGGGGCCTACAATGAGCAGTTCTTC.

This clone was found a few times. The V call is TRBV19, the J call TRBJ1-1; D call uncertain. Looked up from germline, CDR1 is LNHDA and CDR2 is SQIVND (reference sequence). V lost 7 bases and J 5 bases, leaving 14 bases between the germline ends. The CDR3 runs to 13 residues. The CDR3 region has the DNA TGTGCCAGTAAGTACACAGCGGGTACTGAAGCTTTCTTT. This encodes CASKYTAGTEAFF.

The V call is TRBV19, the J call TRBJ2-1; 10 bases align to TRBD2. The ends lost 7 bases at V and 5 bases at J; junction bases unmatched: 5. The germline CDR1 and CDR2 sequences are LNHDA and SQIVND (reference sequence). The CDR3 has 14 residues. CDR3 loop: CASKIAGGNNEQFF. The DNA of the CDR3 is TGTGCCAGTAAGATAGCGGGGGGAAACAATGAGCAGTTCTTC.

The chain links TRBV7-2 to TRBJ1-1, with TRBD1 matching 9 bases. With V trimmed by 5 bases and J by 4 bases, 8 bases remained unmatched. Germline CDR1 SGHTA, CDR2 FQGNSA. The CDR3 has 15 amino acids. The DNA of the CDR3 is TGTGCCAGCAGCCCGCGGACAGGGGACGTCACTGAAGCTTTCTTT. It codes for CASSPRTGDVTEAFF.

The rearrangement links TRBV7-6 to TRBJ2-7, with 8 bases lining up with TRBD1. The CDR3 is 20 amino acids. Per germline, CDR1 SGHVS and CDR2 FNYEAQ. V was pared by 5 bases and J by 4 bases, with 25 bases of the junction left unmatched. The CDR3 region has the DNA TGTGCCAGCAGCCCCCGGACAGGGATCACTAACCATCTTTTTGAGTACGAGCAGTACTTC. It specifies CASSPRTGITNHLFEYEQYF.

The rearrangement uses TRBV30 and TRBJ1-3; D not resolved. This CDR3 region has 13 residues. Trimming pared 1 base from V and 4 bases from J, leaving 8 bases between. In germline, CDR1 is GTSNPN, CDR2 SVGIG (reference sequence). The CDR3 protein is CAWSALRGNTIYF. CDR3 in DNA: TGTGCCTGGAGTGCGCTCAGGGGAAACACCATATATTTT.

The rearrangement links TRBV6-4 to TRBJ2-1, with D tentatively TRBD2 (6 bases). The CDR3 is 14 amino acids. Germline CDR1 is MRHNA and CDR2 is SNTAGT. Trimming took 0 bases from V and 7 from J, leaving 10 bases between them. CDR3 bases: TGTGCCAGCAGTGACTCAAACGCGGGAAATGAGCAGTTCTTC. It codes for CASSDSNAGNEQFF.